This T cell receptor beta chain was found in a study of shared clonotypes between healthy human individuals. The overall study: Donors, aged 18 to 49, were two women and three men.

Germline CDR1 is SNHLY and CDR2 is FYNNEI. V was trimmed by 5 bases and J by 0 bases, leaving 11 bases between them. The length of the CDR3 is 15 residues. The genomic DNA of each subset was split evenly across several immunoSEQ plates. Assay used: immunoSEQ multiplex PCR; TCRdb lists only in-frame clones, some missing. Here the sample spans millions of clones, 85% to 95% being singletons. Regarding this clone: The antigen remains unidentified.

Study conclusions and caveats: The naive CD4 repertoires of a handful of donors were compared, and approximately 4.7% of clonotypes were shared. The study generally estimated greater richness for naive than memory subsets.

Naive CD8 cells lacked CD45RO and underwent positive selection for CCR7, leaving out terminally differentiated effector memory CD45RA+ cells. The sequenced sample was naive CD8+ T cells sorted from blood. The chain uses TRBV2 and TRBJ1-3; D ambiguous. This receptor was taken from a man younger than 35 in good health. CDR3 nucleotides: TGTGCCAGCAGTCCCAGCGTGGGCTCTGGAAACACCATATATTTT. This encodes CASSPSVGSGNTIYF.